The 30 T cell receptor beta chains listed next were all sequenced from one sample in a study of blood T cell repertoires in COVID-19. Data came from immunoSEQ multiplex PCR; TCRdb stores just in-frame clones and leaves some out. This sample has some 250,000 clones, with approximately 83% found just once. Material for sequencing was PBMCs or T cells enriched from blood (not recorded which). The receptors originated from a woman aged 40 to 50 with acute COVID-19.

The chain uses TRBV5-1 and TRBJ2-1; D unresolved. The CDR3 has 11 amino acids. The V gene lost 0 bases and the J gene lost 10 bases, with 5 bases spanning the gap. CDR1 and CDR2 (germline): SGHRS, YFSETQ. CDR3 amino acids: CASSLDWEQFF. DNA of the CDR3: TGCGCCAGCAGCTTGGACTGGGAGCAGTTCTTC.

DNA of the CDR3: TGTGCCAGTAGCACAACCAGGGTACGCAATCAGCCCCAGCATTTT. It specifies CASSTTRVRNQPQHF. The chain has TRBV19 and TRBJ1-5, with D maybe TRBD1 (5 bases). V was clipped by 6 bases and J by 2 bases, with 14 bases between them. Per germline, CDR1 LNHDA and CDR2 SQIVND (reference sequence). This CDR3 spans 15 amino acids.

The chain is built from TRBV10-2 and TRBJ2-2, with D hard to call. From germline, CDR1 is WSHSY and CDR2 SAAADI. The CDR3 is 11 amino acids. V was cut by 7 bases and J by 5 bases, with 5 bases left in between. The chain's CDR3 is CASTVTGELFF. The CDR3 DNA sequence: TGCGCCAGCACCGTTACCGGGGAGCTGTTTTTT.

The J gene is TRBJ2-3, the V gene TRBV21-1; the listed D gene, TRBD1, was not tested against the DNA. TRBV21-1 constitutes a pseudogene. The length of the CDR3 is 18 residues. CDR3 coding DNA: TGTGCCAGCAGCAAAGAACCGACCGGGACAGAGACCACAGATACGCAGTATTTT. Translating gives CASSKEPTGTETTDTQYF.

This clone appeared a single time. This chain links TRBV5-1 with TRBJ2-3; weak D call: TRBD1 (6 bases). CDR1 and CDR2 (germline): SGHRS, YFSETQ. V shed 4 bases and J shed 0 bases, with 15 bases lying between them. This CDR3 comprises 16 residues. Written as DNA, the CDR3 is TGCGCCAGCAGCCTTATTCCAGGGGTCAGCACAGATACGCAGTATTTT. Encoded protein: CASSLIPGVSTDTQYF.

The chain joins TRBV11-3 to TRBJ2-1; 14 bases align to TRBD2. J gave up 8 bases and V 10 bases, and 10 bases lay outside the gene matches. Germline V lookup: CDR1 SGHNT, CDR2 YENEEA. The CDR3 is made up of 15 amino acids. CDR3 residues: CATLPGTSGSHEQFF. CDR3 DNA sequence: TGTGCCACCTTGCCCGGGACTAGCGGGAGCCATGAGCAGTTCTTC.

The rearrangement joins TRBV5-1 to TRBJ2-7; D unresolved. The CDR3 totals 11 residues. V was cut by 4 bases and J by 3 bases, with 5 bases left in between. Germline values: CDR1 SGHRS, CDR2 YFSETQ. Here the CDR3 DNA reads TGCGCCAGCAGCACAAGCTACGAGCAGTACTTC. Protein: CASSTSYEQYF.

About this clone: Other nucleotide sequences in the sample specify the same CDR3. This sequence joins TRBV7-9 and TRBJ1-6; maybe TRBD1 (6 bases). The V gene lost 6 bases and the J gene lost 3 bases, with 12 bases spanning the gap. CDR3 length: 15 amino acids. From germline, CDR1 is SEHNR and CDR2 FQNEAQ (reference sequence). The CDR3 protein is CASSPTGNYNSPLHF. The CDR3 coding sequence is TGTGCCAGCAGTCCAACAGGGAACTATAATTCACCCCTCCACTTT.

DNA for the CDR3: TGTGCCAGCAGCCTCTCAGGTCAGATTGGCACTGAAGCTTTCTTT. It encodes CASSLSGQIGTEAFF. This rearrangement joins TRBV11-3 to TRBJ1-1, with no clear D. In germline, CDR1 is SGHNT, CDR2 YENEEA. The CDR3 runs 15 residues. Trimming shortened V by 5 bases and J by 4 bases, and 17 bases separated the two germline ends.

This chain joins TRBV7-3 and TRBJ2-5; 10 positions match TRBD2. The V gene's germline CDR1 is SGHTA and CDR2 FQGTGA. The CDR3 runs to 17 residues. V lost 2 bases to trimming and J lost 3 bases; unmatched junction nucleotides: 9. CDR3 loop: CASSLGRGTSVKETQYF. For the CDR3, the DNA is TGTGCCAGCAGCTTAGGACGGGGGACTAGCGTTAAAGAGACCCAGTACTTC.

The chain joins TRBV19 to TRBJ2-1; 9 nucleotides line up with TRBD2. The germline gives CDR1 LNHDA, CDR2 SQIVND (reference sequence). This CDR3 has 14 amino acids. With 6 bases clipped from V and 7 bases from J, the junction kept 7 bases outside the gene matches. CDR3 sequence: CASSLLAGRNEQFF. The CDR3 DNA follows: TGTGCCAGTAGCCTCCTAGCGGGGCGAAATGAGCAGTTCTTC. The complete variable domain, with remaining parts taken from reference TRBV19 and TRBJ2-1, reads DGGITQSPKYLFRKEGQNVTLSCEQNLNHDAMYWYRQDPGQGLRLIYYSQIVNDFQKGDIAEGYSVSREKKESFPLTVTSAQKNPTAFYLCASSLLAGRNEQFFGPGTRLTVL.

This clone turned up a few times. The chain is built from TRBV15 and TRBJ2-5; TRBD2 aligns across 8 bases. Trimming cost V 9 bases and J 3 bases; bases outside gene matches: 6. Per the germline V gene, CDR1 is LNHNV and CDR2 is YYDKDF (reference sequence). The CDR3 loop spans 13 amino acids. As DNA, the CDR3 is TGTGCCACTCAGCGGGGGCAGGAAGAGACCCAGTACTTC. Protein: CATQRGQEETQYF. Filled out from reference TRBV15 and TRBJ2-5, the complete variable domain reads DAMVIQNPRYQVTQFGKPVTLSCSQTLNHNVMYWYQQKSSQAPKLLFHYYDKDFNNEADTPDNFQSRRPNTSFCFLDIRSPGLGDTAMYLCATQRGQEETQYFGPGTRLLVL.

The CDR3 DNA follows: TGTGCCAGTACCATAAGACAGAACACTGAAGCTTTCTTT. Encoded protein: CASTIRQNTEAFF. V is TRBV19 and J is TRBJ1-1; D unresolved. This CDR3 has 13 residues. The germline V gene encodes CDR1 LNHDA and CDR2 SQIVND (reference sequence). Deletions cut 7 bases from V and 1 base from J, with 10 bases between.

The chain is built from TRBV2 and TRBJ2-7, with TRBD1 matching over 10 bases. This CDR3 spans 14 amino acids. Per germline, CDR1 SNHLY and CDR2 FYNNEI. Trimming took 5 bases from V and 6 from J; bases not matched to a gene: 7. In DNA, the CDR3 is TGTGCCAGCAGTCCGGGACAGGGGATGCCCGAGCAGTACTTC. Its translation is CASSPGQGMPEQYF. The variable domain in full, with the rest retrieved from reference TRBV2 and TRBJ2-7, is EPEVTQTPSHQVTQMGQEVILRCVPISNHLYFYWYRQILGQKVEFLVSFYNNEISEKSEIFDDQFSVERPDGSNFTLKIRSTKLEDSAMYFCASSPGQGMPEQYFGPGTRLTVT.

This rearrangement joins TRBV2 to TRBJ1-1; D not certain. The CDR3 is 13 amino acids. Germline V gene lookup returns CDR1 SNHLY and CDR2 FYNNEI. Trimming shortened V by 8 bases and J by 2 bases, and 12 bases separated the two germline ends. The CDR3, as DNA: TGTGCCAGCGCCGGTTCGGGAAACACTGAAGCTTTCTTT. The encoded protein is CASAGSGNTEAFF.

In DNA form, the CDR3 reads TGTGCCAGTAGTCCGGGACAGGGGGGAGAGACCCAGTACTTC. It encodes CASSPGQGGETQYF. The chain joins TRBV19 to TRBJ2-5; TRBD1 aligns across 11 bases. The CDR3 loop spans 14 amino acids. Germline assignment: CDR1 LNHDA and CDR2 SQIVND (reference sequence). J lost 4 bases, V lost 5 bases, and 3 bases had no gene match.

This sequence joins TRBV6-5 and TRBJ2-7; 8 positions agree with TRBD2. CDR3 length: 13 residues. The V gene's germline CDR1 is MNHEY and CDR2 SVGAGI. J lost 2 bases, V lost 10 bases, and 7 bases had no gene match. The CDR3 reads CATGLAGPYEQYF. The CDR3 bases are TGTGCCACGGGGCTAGCGGGCCCCTACGAGCAGTACTTC.

This clone was found once. V and J are TRBV6-5 and TRBJ1-5; D gene ambiguous. Germline-derived CDR1 and CDR2 are MNHEY and SVGAGI. This CDR3 comprises 15 residues. V shed 4 bases and J shed 5 bases, with 15 bases lying between them. The CDR3 protein is CASSFPPTRDQPQHF. The CDR3 nucleotides read TGTGCCAGCAGTTTCCCGCCGACTAGGGATCAGCCCCAGCATTTT.

The rearrangement joins TRBV7-2 to TRBJ2-1; 11 bases fit TRBD2. CDR3 length: 14 amino acids. The ends lost 5 bases at V and 16 bases at J; junction bases unmatched: 13. Germline CDR1 reads SGHTA; CDR2 reads FQGNSA. CDR3 region: CASSEPGLAVPAFF. CDR3 bases: TGTGCCAGCAGCGAACCGGGACTAGCGGTCCCTGCTTTCTTC.

The genes are TRBV9 and TRBJ1-2; the D is unclear. V dropped 0 bases and J dropped 3 bases, with 9 bases sitting between them. The CDR3 has 14 residues. Germline V CDR1 and CDR2: SGDLS, YYNGEE. CDR3 bases: TGTGCCAGCAGCGTAGTTGAGGGAGACTATGGCTACACCTTC. Protein sequence: CASSVVEGDYGYTF.

The V gene is TRBV12-3 or TRBV12-4, the J gene TRBJ1-2; D is undetermined. This CDR3 spans 13 amino acids. Trimming cost V 5 bases and J 2 bases, with 9 bases left between them. CDR3 DNA: TGTGCCAGCAGTCCTAGGAACAACTATGGCTACACCTTC. Its protein product is CASSPRNNYGYTF.

The chain carries TRBV11-1 and TRBJ2-1; 9 bases line up with TRBD1. CDR3 length equals 15 residues. Germline CDR1 reads SGHAT; CDR2 reads FQDESV (reference sequence). The J segment lost 12 bases and the V segment lost 1 base, leaving 10 bases of the junction unmatched. The chain's CDR3 is CASSLDFGTGFAQFF. For the CDR3, the DNA is TGTGCCAGCAGCTTAGACTTCGGGACAGGGTTTGCGCAGTTCTTC.

This chain uses TRBV29-1 with TRBJ2-1; 13 nucleotides agree with TRBD2. CDR1 SQVTM and CDR2 ANQGSEA come from the germline V gene. V lost 4 bases to trimming and J lost 1 base; unmatched junction nucleotides: 7. The CDR3 covers 17 residues. The CDR3 coding sequence is TGCAGCGTTGTTTGGACTAGCGGGAGAGGATCCTACAATGAGCAGTTCTTC. Translated, it gives CSVVWTSGRGSYNEQFF.

J is TRBJ1-6 and V is TRBV4-2, with TRBD1 matching over 11 bases. CDR1 is LGHNA, CDR2 YNFKEQ, per germline. The trim removed 10 bases at V and 5 bases at J, leaving 13 bases unmatched. The CDR3 runs to 17 residues. CDR3 nucleotides: TGTGCCACTACGGGACAGGGGGATCTCAGGGATAATTCACCCCTCCACTTT. This sequence encodes CATTGQGDLRDNSPLHF.

The chain joins TRBV10-2 to TRBJ1-3; no definite D call. V was clipped by 6 bases and J by 4 bases, with 7 bases between them. CDR1 is WSHSY and CDR2 is SAAADI in the germline V gene. This CDR3 comprises 12 residues. The CDR3 spells CASSPSGNTIYF. The CDR3 DNA is TGCGCCAGCAGCCCATCAGGAAACACCATATATTTT.

The V and J genes are TRBV7-9 and TRBJ1-4; 9 bases are a match to TRBD1. V was clipped by 3 bases and J by 0 bases; unmatched bases: 5. The CDR3 contains 17 residues. The germline CDR1 and CDR2 sequences are SEHNR and FQNEAQ (reference sequence). In DNA, the CDR3 is TGTGCCAGCAGCTTCGGGACAGGGCCTTCAACTAATGAAAAACTGTTTTTT. It is translated as CASSFGTGPSTNEKLFF.

This chain connects TRBV4-1 to TRBJ1-2; 7 nucleotides align to TRBD1. Germline CDR1 reads MGHRA; CDR2 reads YSYEKL. The V and J ends lost 4 bases and 0 bases, in that order; junction bases with no gene match: 2. This CDR3 is 14 amino acids long. As DNA, the CDR3 is TGCGCCAGCAGCCCCGGGACAGCTAACTATGGCTACACCTTC. Translation gives CASSPGTANYGYTF.

The chain is built from TRBV5-8 and TRBJ2-7, with D possibly TRBD1 on 5 matching bases. The CDR3 contains 14 residues. The V gene's germline CDR1 is SGHTS and CDR2 YDEGEE. V was pared by 0 bases and J by 2 bases, with 9 bases between. The DNA for the CDR3 is TGTGCCAGCAGCTTGGGGCCGACAGCCTACGAGCAGTACTTC. Its translation: CASSLGPTAYEQYF. The variable domain in full, completed from reference TRBV5-8 and TRBJ2-7, reads EAGVTQSPTHLIKTRGQQATLRCSPISGHTSVYWYQQALGLGLQFLLWYDEGEERNRGNFPPRFSGRQFPNYSSELNVNALELEDSALYLCASSLGPTAYEQYFGPGTRLTVT.

The gene calls are TRBV7-9 and TRBJ2-1; TRBD2 agrees at 9 bases. The CDR3 extends over 16 amino acids. The junction had 6 bases not matched to a gene; V was cut back by 1 base and J by 5 bases. The germline CDR1 and CDR2 sequences are SEHNR and FQNEAQ (reference sequence). The CDR3 region is CASSLVFSGGNNEQFF. CDR3 DNA sequence: TGTGCCAGCAGCTTAGTTTTTAGCGGGGGTAACAATGAGCAGTTCTTC. Combining the CDR3 with reference TRBV7-9 and TRBJ2-1 gives the whole variable domain DTGVSQNPRHKITKRGQNVTFRCDPISEHNRLYWYRQTLGQGPEFLTYFQNEAQLEKSRLLSDRFSAERPKGSFSTLEIQRTEQGDSAMYLCASSLVFSGGNNEQFFGPGTRLTVL.

The chain is built from TRBV7-3 and TRBJ2-5, with TRBD2 identical over 11 bases. After removal of 5 bases from V and 2 bases from J, the junction contained 7 bases not matched to a gene. The CDR3 totals 16 residues. CDR1 and CDR2 (germline): SGHTA, FQGTGA. The CDR3 sequence: CASSQPGTSGQETQYF. The CDR3 nucleotides are TGTGCCAGCAGCCAACCGGGGACTAGCGGACAAGAGACCCAGTACTTC.